This paragraph covers one T cell receptor (beta chain) sequence. This entry is derived from a study of cytomegalovirus exposure and HLA in healthy donors. PCR used 60 Vbeta primers and 13 Jbeta primers. Only in-frame clones appear in the TCRdb table, and some are missing; sequencing was by immunoSEQ multiplex PCR. In the table there are roughly 150,000 clones, about three quarters of which are singletons. Germline CDR1 SGHVS, CDR2 FNYEAQ. Unmatched junction bases numbered 1, after V lost 3 bases and J lost 4 bases. This CDR3 is 13 amino acids long. What was sequenced was PBMCs. This receptor was taken from a man aged 25-45 years in good health and CMV-seropositive. The chain links TRBV7-6 to TRBJ2-5, with TRBD1 matching 8 bases. The CDR3 DNA is TGTGCCAGCAGCTTGGGACAGGTAGAGACCCAGTACTTC. Translating it yields CASSLGQVETQYF. The entire variable domain, with the rest obtained from reference TRBV7-6 and TRBJ2-5, is as follows: GAGVSQSPRYKVTKRGQDVALRCDPISGHVSLYWYRQALGQGPEFLTYFNYEAQQDKSGLPNDRFSAERPEGSISTLTIQRTEQRDSAMYRCASSLGQVETQYFGPGTRLLVL.